Each of the 6 T cell receptor beta chains below was sequenced from the same sample in a study of response to subunit inactivated influenza vaccine. MiXCR, applied by TCRdb to the RT-PCR reads, yields one record per CDR3 protein. Of about 540,000 distinct CDR3 sequences listed, under 30% were seen once; the top ten hold 2.5% to 3.5%. This sample also appeared in a second study, on T cells expressing NK-cell markers. Turning to that study: The authors made TCR beta cDNA libraries by 5'RACE template switching. This switching added a universal primer site and UMIs.

The input for sequencing was CD4+ T cells sorted from PBMCs, taken about 11 days after vaccination. All receptors come from a man aged 50 to 59 who received an inactivated influenza vaccine.

This sequence joins TRBV19 and TRBJ2-3; TRBD2 agrees at 9 bases. Per germline, CDR1 LNHDA and CDR2 SQIVND (reference sequence). CDR3 length: 15 residues. The junction had 4 bases not matched to a gene; V was cut back by 4 bases and J by 2 bases. In nucleotides, the CDR3 is TGTGCCAGTAGTAATAGCGGGAGTTCCACAGATACGCAGTATTTT. It translates to CASSNSGSSTDTQYF.

The gene calls are TRBV5-1 and TRBJ2-2; no reliable D call. Per germline, CDR1 SGHRS and CDR2 YFSETQ. This CDR3 has 16 residues. V was trimmed by 4 bases and J by 4 bases, leaving 17 bases between them. The CDR3: CASSLGPRAGTGELFF. For the CDR3, the DNA is TGCGCCAGCAGCCTTGGGCCCCGGGCCGGCACCGGGGAGCTGTTTTTT.

The chain couples TRBV20-1 to TRBJ2-1; 11 bases are a match to TRBD2. Per the germline V gene, CDR1 is DFQATT and CDR2 is SNEGSKA (reference sequence). CDR3 length equals 16 residues. V shed 3 bases and J 8 bases; nucleotides not matched to a gene: 12. DNA of the CDR3: TGCAGTGCTAGGGCCGCCACTAGCGGGAGCGGCCATGAGCAGTTCTTC. It is translated as CSARAATSGSGHEQFF.

This clonotype was observed many times. This rearrangement joins TRBV29-1 to TRBJ2-1; the D is unclear. V was trimmed by 6 bases and J by 10 bases, leaving 19 bases between them. Germline values: CDR1 SQVTM, CDR2 ANQGSEA. CDR3 length: 13 residues. Here the CDR3 DNA reads TGCAGCGTCATACCTCTCACCGGAATCGAGCAGTTCTTC. Translation: CSVIPLTGIEQFF.

This chain connects TRBV29-1 to TRBJ2-7; 11 nucleotides match TRBD2. The ends lost 7 bases at V and 3 bases at J; junction bases unmatched: 8. The CDR3 is 14 residues long. CDR1 SQVTM and CDR2 ANQGSEA come from the germline V gene. The DNA of the CDR3 is TGCAGCGGCGTATCCGGGACTAGCGGCTACGAGCAGTACTTC. Translation gives CSGVSGTSGYEQYF.

The chain joins TRBV14 to TRBJ2-7; D not certain. CDR1 is SGHDN, CDR2 FVKESK, per germline. Trimming left V 2 bases short and J 2 bases short, with 4 bases between. The length of the CDR3 is 12 residues. Here the CDR3 DNA reads TGTGCCAGCAGCCAACAGACCTACGAGCAGTACTTC. Amino acids: CASSQQTYEQYF.